Listed here are 29 T cell receptor beta chains from one sample, sequenced in a study of blood T cell repertoires in COVID-19. Assay used: immunoSEQ multiplex PCR; TCRdb lists only in-frame clones, some missing. The sample has about 260,000 clones; about 80% are singletons. Sequencing input: peripheral blood. The receptors were sampled from a woman aged 50 to 60 who had recovered from COVID-19.

The V and J genes are TRBV10-3 and TRBJ1-3; D is uncertain. The germline CDR1 and CDR2 sequences are ENHRY and SYGVKD. This CDR3 is built from 14 residues. Trimming left V 5 bases short and J 5 bases short, with 13 bases between. For the CDR3, the DNA is TGTGCCATCAGTCGTGTGGGCACAAGAAACACCATATATTTT. Protein: CAISRVGTRNTIYF.

This chain uses TRBV9 with TRBJ2-1; tentative D call: TRBD2 (5 bases). Trimming pared 0 bases from V and 5 bases from J, leaving 6 bases between. This CDR3 contains 13 residues. In germline, CDR1 is SGDLS, CDR2 YYNGEE. The CDR3 sequence: CASSVAGNNEQFF. DNA for the CDR3: TGTGCCAGCAGCGTAGCCGGGAACAATGAGCAGTTCTTC.

The rearrangement links TRBV7-2 to TRBJ2-5; D perhaps matches TRBD2 (7 bases). V was shortened by 5 bases and J by 3 bases, with 22 bases between the two germline ends. From germline, CDR1 is SGHTA and CDR2 FQGNSA. The length of the CDR3 is 17 residues. The CDR3 loop is CASSLRWGGQRKETQYF. CDR3 DNA: TGTGCCAGCAGCCTACGTTGGGGGGGGCAACGAAAAGAGACCCAGTACTTC.

The rearrangement joins TRBV5-5 to TRBJ2-5; 11 bases map to TRBD2. Per the germline V gene, CDR1 is SGHKS and CDR2 is YYEKEE (reference sequence). V was pared by 4 bases and J by 5 bases, with 10 bases of the junction left unmatched. This CDR3 comprises 16 residues. CDR3 DNA sequence: TGTGCCAGCAGCCTAAGCCTAGCGGGGGGCGGGGAGACCCAGTACTTC. This codes for CASSLSLAGGGETQYF.

V is TRBV28 and J is TRBJ1-3, with D hard to call. The CDR3 covers 13 residues. Germline V CDR1 and CDR2: MDHEN, SYDVKM. In DNA, the CDR3 is TGTGCTACGCATCGGGCGGGTGGAAACACCATATATTTT. Its translation is CATHRAGGNTIYF.

In DNA form, the CDR3 reads TGTGCCACCTCTAGTGTCCATGAGCAGTTCTTC. Translation gives CATSSVHEQFF. The V gene is TRBV12-3 or TRBV12-4, the J gene TRBJ2-1, with D unresolved. The germline V and J ends were trimmed by 10 bases and 8 bases, with 12 bases remaining between them. CDR3 length: 11 amino acids.

This sequence joins TRBV29-1 and TRBJ2-5; 12 bases match TRBD2. V gave up 7 bases and J gave up 2 bases; unmatched junction bases: 5. The germline gives CDR1 SQVTM, CDR2 ANQGSEA. The CDR3 sequence is 14 residues long. CDR3 DNA: TGCAGCGCAGGACTAGCGGGACTACAAGAGACCCAGTACTTC. Translated: CSAGLAGLQETQYF.

The V and J genes are TRBV2 and TRBJ1-2, with D hard to call. V lost 3 bases and J 7 bases, leaving 9 bases between the germline ends. The CDR3 runs to 12 residues. The germline CDR1 and CDR2 sequences are SNHLY and FYNNEI. CDR3 in DNA: TGTGCCAGCAGTGAGCTGAGTGGTGGCTACACCTTC. Residues: CASSELSGGYTF.

CDR3 sequence: CASMGTGGPADTQYF. In DNA, the CDR3 is TGTGCCAGTATGGGGACGGGGGGGCCTGCAGATACGCAGTATTTT. The chain has TRBV19 and TRBJ2-3; 8 bases fit TRBD2. From germline, CDR1 is LNHDA and CDR2 SQIVND (reference sequence). V lost 7 bases and J lost 4; bases outside the gene matches: 10. The CDR3 extends over 15 amino acids.

The V gene is TRBV29-1, the J gene TRBJ1-1; TRBD1 agrees at 7 bases. This CDR3 has 12 amino acids. Germline V lookup: CDR1 SQVTM, CDR2 ANQGSEA. V lost 6 bases and J lost 1; bases outside the gene matches: 2. The CDR3 nucleotides are TGCAGCGTAAGACAGGGGAACACTGAAGCTTTCTTT. Its protein product is CSVRQGNTEAFF.

The chain uses TRBV28 and TRBJ1-3; TRBD1 is a possible D gene (6 bases). Trimming took 6 bases from V and 5 from J, leaving 8 bases between them. CDR1 is MDHEN, CDR2 SYDVKM, per germline. This CDR3 has 12 residues. This CDR3 reads CASSQGRNTIYF. The CDR3 DNA reads as TGTGCCAGCAGCCAGGGGAGAAACACCATATATTTT.

The V gene is TRBV4-3, the J gene TRBJ2-5; 13 nucleotides line up with TRBD2. The CDR3 is 17 amino acids. Germline V gives CDR1 LGHNA, CDR2 YSLEER. The V segment lost 1 base and the J segment 2 bases; nucleotides outside the gene matches: 4. The chain's CDR3 is CASSQGLGLAGQETQYF. CDR3 coding DNA: TGCGCCAGCAGCCAAGGGCTGGGACTAGCGGGGCAAGAGACCCAGTACTTC.

The V and J genes are TRBV28 and TRBJ2-4, with D possibly matching TRBD1 (6 bases). V was clipped by 6 bases and J by 1 base, with 13 bases between them. Germline CDR1 is MDHEN and CDR2 is SYDVKM. The CDR3 is made up of 15 amino acids. CDR3 sequence (DNA): TGTGCCAGCAGCGTAGGGGGAAACGCCAAAAACATTCAGTACTTC. This gives the protein CASSVGGNAKNIQYF.

J is TRBJ1-5 and V is TRBV27; a weak D match, TRBD1 (6 bases). Germline V CDR1 and CDR2: MNHEY, SMNVEV (reference sequence). The CDR3 runs to 18 residues. V was pared by 0 bases and J by 1 base, with 16 bases between. The CDR3 DNA sequence: TGTGCCAGCAGTTTATCGACGTCACAGGGCAGGAGCAATCAGCCCCAGCATTTT. Protein sequence: CASSLSTSQGRSNQPQHF.

The rearrangement links TRBV3-1 (or the pseudogene TRBV3-2) to TRBJ2-3, with TRBD2 identical over 10 bases. The CDR3 consists of 18 residues. The germline V gene encodes CDR1 LGHDT and CDR2 YNNKEL (reference sequence). J was trimmed by 1 base and V by 2 bases; bases with no gene match: 9. CDR3 loop: CASSQSLPGTSGTDTQYF. The DNA for the CDR3 is TGTGCCAGCAGCCAATCCCTCCCCGGGACTAGCGGCACAGATACGCAGTATTTT.

This clone was counted at least ten times. The rearrangement links TRBV5-1 to TRBJ1-6; no firm D call. There are 14 residues in the CDR3. Germline loops: CDR1 SGHRS, CDR2 YFSETQ. The ends were cut back, 5 bases at V and 6 bases at J, with 12 bases in the middle. The CDR3 reads CASSSGNRNSPLHF. The DNA for the CDR3 is TGCGCCAGCAGTTCGGGAAACCGTAATTCACCCCTCCACTTT.

The chain couples TRBV4-3 to TRBJ1-1; 7 positions agree with TRBD1. The germline gives CDR1 LGHNA, CDR2 YSLEER. V dropped 4 bases and J dropped 1; count of bases not matched to a gene: 6. The CDR3 covers 15 residues. CDR3 bases: TGCGCCAGCAGCCCAGTGGGGACAGAGAACACTGAAGCTTTCTTT. This gives the protein CASSPVGTENTEAFF.

The table lists this clone with a few counts. This chain joins TRBV7-9 and TRBJ1-1; the D gene is possibly TRBD1 (6 bases). V lost 4 bases, J lost 3 bases, and 9 bases lay in between. The CDR3 is 13 amino acids. The V gene's germline CDR1 is SEHNR and CDR2 FQNEAQ (reference sequence). The CDR3 DNA reads as TGTGCCAGCAGCTCACAGGGAGACACTGAAGCTTTCTTT. It codes for CASSSQGDTEAFF.

V gene TRBV6-5 combines with J gene TRBJ1-5; 8 bases agree with TRBD1. Per the germline V gene, CDR1 is MNHEY and CDR2 is SVGAGI. V shed 7 bases and J 6 bases; nucleotides not matched to a gene: 8. This CDR3 is built from 14 residues. As DNA, the CDR3 is TGTGCCAGCACCATCCGGGACAGGTTTCAGCCCCAGCATTTT. It is translated as CASTIRDRFQPQHF.

This clone was counted a few times. The CDR3 nucleotides are TGTGCCAGCAGCTTAGCCGGACACGGGGGGTACGAGCAGTACTTC. Translation: CASSLAGHGGYEQYF. The V and J genes are TRBV7-9 and TRBJ2-7; 7 bases map to TRBD2. The CDR3 extends over 15 amino acids. The V segment lost 0 bases and the J segment 4 bases; nucleotides outside the gene matches: 6. In germline, CDR1 is SEHNR, CDR2 FQNEAQ (reference sequence).

This rearrangement joins TRBV6-2 or TRBV6-3 to TRBJ1-1; 10 nucleotides match TRBD1. The CDR3 runs 15 residues. CDR1 MNHEY and CDR2 SVGEGT come from the germline V gene. V shed 4 bases and J 6 bases; nucleotides not matched to a gene: 8. CDR3 sequence reads: CASSSPGQGTPEAFF. DNA of the CDR3: TGTGCCAGCAGTTCCCCGGGACAGGGGACCCCTGAAGCTTTCTTT.

V is TRBV27 and J is TRBJ1-6; no definite D call. V was pared by 4 bases and J by 7 bases, with 14 bases between. There are 15 residues in the CDR3. The germline CDR1 and CDR2 sequences are MNHEY and SMNVEV (reference sequence). The CDR3 DNA reads as TGTGCCAGCAGTTGGCGGCAGCCTCAGAATTCACCCCTCCACTTT. Encoded protein: CASSWRQPQNSPLHF.

The gene calls are TRBV14 and TRBJ2-2; 9 nucleotides align to TRBD2. CDR3 length: 20 residues. Germline-derived CDR1 and CDR2 are SGHDN and FVKESK. J was trimmed by 4 bases and V by 4 bases; bases with no gene match: 19. In DNA, the CDR3 is TGTGCCAGCAGCCCCCAATACCTGATGGCGGGAGGGCCCGGCACCGGGGAGCTGTTTTTT. Its translation is CASSPQYLMAGGPGTGELFF. Combining the CDR3 with reference TRBV14 and TRBJ2-2 gives the whole variable domain EAGVTQFPSHSVIEKGQTVTLRCDPISGHDNLYWYRRVMGKEIKFLLHFVKESKQDESGMPNNRFLAERTGGTYSTLKVQPAELEDSGVYFCASSPQYLMAGGPGTGELFFGEGSRLTVL.

The gene calls are TRBV10-3 and TRBJ2-2; D ambiguous. CDR3 length: 10 amino acids. With 7 bases removed from V and 5 bases from J, the gap between germline ends came to 2 bases. From germline, CDR1 is ENHRY and CDR2 SYGVKD. The CDR3 DNA sequence: TGTGCCATCATAACCGGGGAGCTGTTTTTT. It translates to CAIITGELFF.

This clone was counted a single time. The chain is built from TRBV6-2 or TRBV6-3 and TRBJ1-6, with D possibly TRBD1 on 6 matching bases. There are 18 residues in the CDR3. Trimming cost V 6 bases and J 3 bases, with 21 bases left between them. Germline V CDR1 and CDR2: MNHEY, SVGEGT. The CDR3 is CASSLAPRQDDYNSPLHF. Here the CDR3 DNA reads TGTGCCAGCAGCCTGGCCCCCCGACAGGACGACTATAATTCACCCCTCCACTTT.

The chain is built from TRBV29-1 and TRBJ2-1; 7 nucleotides align to TRBD2. V shed 4 bases, J shed 7 bases, and the junction held 7 bases outside the gene matches. The CDR3 has 13 residues. Germline lookup yields CDR1 SQVTM and CDR2 ANQGSEA. The DNA for the CDR3 is TGCAGCGTTGGGATGGGGGGGATGAATGAGCAGTTCTTC. Translated: CSVGMGGMNEQFF.

The rearrangement uses TRBV7-2 and TRBJ2-2; 8 nucleotides match TRBD2. This CDR3 has 17 residues. Trimming at V came to 3 bases and at J to 0 bases, leaving 6 bases not matched to a gene. CDR1 is SGHTA, CDR2 FQGNSA, per germline. DNA for the CDR3: TGTGCCAGCAGCTTTAGCGGGGCCCCCTCGAACACCGGGGAGCTGTTTTTT. This sequence encodes CASSFSGAPSNTGELFF.

The CDR3 region has the DNA TGTGCCAGCAGTTTCCAGGCCTATGGCTACACCTTC. As protein: CASSFQAYGYTF. The chain links TRBV12-3 or TRBV12-4 to TRBJ1-2; D is unresolved. Trimming removed 3 bases from V and 4 bases from J, with 6 bases in between. There are 12 residues in the CDR3.

The chain combines TRBV28 with TRBJ1-3; D not certain. The CDR3 loop spans 14 amino acids. V was shortened by 6 bases and J by 11 bases, with 20 bases between the two germline ends. Germline V gives CDR1 MDHEN, CDR2 SYDVKM. The CDR3 protein is CASSYGDPRGAIYF. CDR3 sequence (DNA): TGTGCCAGCAGCTACGGTGATCCTCGCGGGGCCATATATTTT. Complete variable domain (other parts from reference TRBV28 and TRBJ1-3): DVKVTQSSRYLVKRTGEKVFLECVQDMDHENMFWYRQDPGLGLRLIYFSYDVKMKEKGDIPEGYSVSREKKERFSLILESASTNQTSMYLCASSYGDPRGAIYFGEGSWLTVV.